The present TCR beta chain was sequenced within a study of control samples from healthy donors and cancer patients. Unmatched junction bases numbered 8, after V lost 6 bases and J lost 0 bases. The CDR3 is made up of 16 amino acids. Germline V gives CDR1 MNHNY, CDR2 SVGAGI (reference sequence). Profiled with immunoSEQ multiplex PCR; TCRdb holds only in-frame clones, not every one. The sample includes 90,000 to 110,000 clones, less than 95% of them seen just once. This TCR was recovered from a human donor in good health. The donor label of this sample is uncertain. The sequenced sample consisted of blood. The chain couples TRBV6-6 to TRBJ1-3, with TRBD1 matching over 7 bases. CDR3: CASSHSGGPSGNTIYF. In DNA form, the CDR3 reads TGTGCCAGCAGCCACTCAGGGGGTCCCTCTGGAAACACCATATATTTT.